Each of the 19 T cell receptor beta chains below was sequenced from the same sample in a study of Ad26.COV2.S vaccination and SARS-CoV-2 variants. Treatment noted: over 15 received Ad26.COV2.S at low or high dose, single or two shots; 5 received placebo; per-sample allocation not given. Samples analyzed were those drawn on day 63 after the first vaccine or placebo injection. Only in-frame clones appear in the TCRdb table, and some are missing; sequencing was by immunoSEQ multiplex PCR. The sample consists of around 400,000 clones, about 80% of them appearing once. Sequencing was performed on peripheral blood, taken in a trial of Ad26.COV2.S vaccine versus placebo. The receptor set was obtained from a person aged 18-60 years who received the Ad26.COV2.S COVID-19 vaccine or a placebo.

The rearrangement joins TRBV12-3 or TRBV12-4 to TRBJ1-4; a possible D gene is TRBD1 (5 bases). The CDR3 consists of 13 residues. Trimming left V 5 bases short and J 12 bases short, with 16 bases between. CDR3 in DNA: TGTGCCAGCAGTCCAAGGACGGGGGGGGAACTGTTTTTT. Protein product: CASSPRTGGELFF.

This sequence joins TRBV3-1 (or the pseudogene TRBV3-2) and TRBJ1-2; weak D call: TRBD1 (5 bases). Trimming cost V 4 bases and J 2 bases, with 11 bases left between them. The germline V gene encodes CDR1 LGHDT and CDR2 YNNKEL (reference sequence). This CDR3 region has 14 residues. The CDR3 nucleotides are TGTGCCAGCAGCCCCCGGGGGGGGAACTATGGCTACACCTTC. This translates into CASSPRGGNYGYTF.

This clone was recorded only once. The rearrangement uses TRBV7-9 and TRBJ2-3; 9 nucleotides agree with TRBD2. This CDR3 is built from 15 residues. CDR1 and CDR2 from the germline V gene are SEHNR and FQNEAQ (reference sequence). J lost 0 bases, V lost 5 bases, and 3 bases had no gene match. CDR3 in DNA: TGTGCCAGCAGCCTGGGACTAGCTAGCACAGATACGCAGTATTTT. Translation gives CASSLGLASTDTQYF.

J is TRBJ2-7 and V is TRBV12-3 or TRBV12-4, with D possibly matching TRBD2 (5 bases). Trimming stripped 4 bases from V and 3 bases from J, with 10 bases between. The CDR3 has 13 residues. The CDR3 bases are TGTGCCAGCAGTTCTAGCAGGTTCTACGAGCAGTACTTC. It yields the protein CASSSSRFYEQYF.

V and J are TRBV24-1 and TRBJ1-5; D is unresolved. This CDR3 comprises 14 residues. V was pared by 1 base and J by 9 bases, with 12 bases between. Germline loops: CDR1 KGHDR, CDR2 SFDVKD. The CDR3 is CATSDLGPPRPQHF. In DNA, the CDR3 is TGTGCCACCAGTGATTTAGGGCCCCCAAGGCCCCAGCATTTT.

The count of this clone is one. This rearrangement joins TRBV7-2 to TRBJ2-1; 12 nucleotides match TRBD2. The length of the CDR3 is 17 residues. V lost 5 bases, J lost 9 bases, and 14 bases stayed unmatched. Looked up from germline, CDR1 is SGHTA and CDR2 is FQGNSA. The DNA of the CDR3 is TGTGCCAGCAGCCCGGCTGGGACTAGCGGGTGGGGTTTTGAGCAGTTCTTC. It is translated as CASSPAGTSGWGFEQFF.

The chain recombines TRBV27 with TRBJ1-2, with 8 bases that match TRBD1. Germline CDR1 MNHEY, CDR2 SMNVEV (reference sequence). The CDR3 runs 15 residues. V lost 0 bases and J lost 7; bases outside the gene matches: 7. The CDR3 DNA sequence: TGTGCCAGCAGTTTATCACAGGGGGTCTTGGGTGGCTACACCTTC. Translated, it gives CASSLSQGVLGGYTF.

The genes are TRBV5-1 and TRBJ2-7; 9 bases fit TRBD1. Germline lookup yields CDR1 SGHRS and CDR2 YFSETQ. The CDR3 is 15 residues long. J lost 3 bases, V lost 4 bases, and 8 bases had no gene match. The chain's CDR3 is CASSQTGGAFYEQYF. The CDR3 coding sequence is TGCGCCAGCAGCCAAACAGGGGGCGCCTTCTACGAGCAGTACTTC.

The rearrangement uses TRBV7-9 and TRBJ2-3, with no clear D. The V end lost 3 bases, the J end lost 2 bases, and 18 bases lay between the germline ends. Germline-derived CDR1 and CDR2 are SEHNR and FQNEAQ (reference sequence). CDR3 length: 17 amino acids. CDR3: CASSFTRSTLITDTQYF. The CDR3 DNA is TGTGCCAGCAGCTTTACAAGGAGCACCCTTATCACAGATACGCAGTATTTT.

This clone was seen only a few times. The rearrangement joins TRBV2 to TRBJ1-1; D gene unclear. The V and J ends lost 2 bases and 6 bases respectively, with 4 bases between them. Germline CDR1 is SNHLY and CDR2 is FYNNEI. CDR3 size: 11 residues. The CDR3 protein is CASSEFSEAFF. As DNA, the CDR3 is TGTGCCAGCAGTGAATTTTCTGAAGCTTTCTTT.

As to this clone: The same CDR3 is also encoded by other DNA sequences in this sample. The chain combines TRBV19 with TRBJ2-7; D may be TRBD1 (6 bases). Germline CDR1 reads LNHDA; CDR2 reads SQIVND (reference sequence). The CDR3 is made up of 13 amino acids. Trimming left V 3 bases short and J 4 bases short, with 10 bases between. CDR3: CASSIRQGYEQYF. DNA for the CDR3: TGTGCCAGTAGTATTAGGCAGGGGTACGAGCAGTACTTC.

V usage is TRBV4-1 and J usage is TRBJ2-2; D is unclear. The CDR3 runs to 14 residues. The germline V and J ends were trimmed by 8 bases and 0 bases, with 10 bases remaining between them. Germline CDR1 reads MGHRA; CDR2 reads YSYEKL. CDR3 amino acids: CASATLANTGELFF. CDR3 coding DNA: TGCGCCAGCGCTACTCTGGCGAACACCGGGGAGCTGTTTTTT.

The chain uses TRBV5-1 and TRBJ1-6; D is uncertain. V dropped 2 bases and J dropped 2 bases, with 8 bases sitting between them. Looked up from germline, CDR1 is SGHRS and CDR2 is YFSETQ. CDR3 length equals 15 residues. The CDR3 here is CASSFTEAYNSPLHF. CDR3 bases: TGCGCCAGCAGCTTTACGGAAGCCTATAATTCACCCCTCCACTTT.

The CDR3 coding sequence is TGCGCCAGCAGCTTGAAACTAGGCTCCACAGATACGCAGTATTTT. Protein: CASSLKLGSTDTQYF. This chain uses TRBV5-1 with TRBJ2-3; TRBD2 is a possible D gene (5 bases). Trimming stripped 1 base from V and 2 bases from J, with 11 bases between. The V gene's germline CDR1 is SGHRS and CDR2 YFSETQ. The CDR3 covers 15 residues.

The chain is built from TRBV4-3 and TRBJ2-5; 11 bases align to TRBD2. Germline CDR1 LGHNA, CDR2 YSLEER. V lost 1 base, J lost 5 bases, and 6 bases stayed unmatched. The CDR3 loop spans 16 amino acids. The CDR3 coding sequence is TGCGCCAGCAGCCAAGGGACTAGCGGGTATGGGGAGACCCAGTACTTC. Its translation: CASSQGTSGYGETQYF.

The rearrangement uses TRBV6-5 and TRBJ1-2; 8 bases line up with TRBD1. This CDR3 comprises 14 residues. In germline, CDR1 is MNHEY, CDR2 SVGAGI. Trimming at V came to 6 bases and at J to 8 bases, leaving 11 bases not matched to a gene. The CDR3 region has the DNA TGTGCCAGCAGCTCCGGGACAGGCACGCTCGGCTACACCTTC. The encoded protein is CASSSGTGTLGYTF.

This chain connects TRBV21-1 to TRBJ1-2. TRBV21-1 is a pseudogene segment. This CDR3 is 16 amino acids long. In DNA, the CDR3 is TGTGCCAGCAAGGGCCGGGAGACAATCCTAAACTATGGCTACACCTTC. Protein sequence: CASKGRETILNYGYTF.

About this clone: Other DNA sequences in the same sample also yield this CDR3. The chain uses TRBV6-5 and TRBJ2-7, with D unresolved. Looked up from germline, CDR1 is MNHEY and CDR2 is SVGAGI. The CDR3 runs 11 residues. Deletions cut 6 bases from V and 7 bases from J, with 10 bases between. In nucleotides, the CDR3 is TGTGCCAGCAGCTCCGGTGGGGAGCAGTACTTC. Its translation: CASSSGGEQYF.

This rearrangement joins TRBV13 to TRBJ2-1, with 8 bases identical to TRBD2. Germline loops: CDR1 PRHDT, CDR2 FYEKMQ (reference sequence). The CDR3 extends over 16 amino acids. V lost 2 bases, J lost 0 bases, and 3 bases stayed unmatched. CDR3 protein: CASSLTSGFSYNEQFF. CDR3 coding DNA: TGTGCCAGCAGCTTAACTAGCGGTTTCTCCTACAATGAGCAGTTCTTC.